This T cell receptor beta chain is from a study of cytomegalovirus exposure and HLA in healthy donors. Findings of the study overall: Likely technical artifact: a cluster of highly shared sequence variants.

Worth noting for this clone: Its antigen is not identified.

The germline V gene encodes CDR1 SGHDT and CDR2 YYEEEE. The V end was cut by 4 bases, the J end by 4 bases, with 12 bases between. CDR3 length: 14 amino acids. With 60 Vbeta and 13 Jbeta primers, the PCR was carried out. Method: immunoSEQ multiplex PCR; TCRdb's copy keeps in-frame clones and lacks some. Of roughly 140,000 clones in the sample, about 64% were seen once. The J gene is TRBJ1-3, the V gene TRBV5-6, with TRBD1 as a possible D gene (6 bases). The sample comprised PBMCs. The sequence came from a woman between 55 and 75 years old in good health and CMV-seropositive. The CDR3 DNA sequence: TGTGCCAGCAGCCCGGGGACAATCGGAAACACCATATATTTT. Translated, it gives CASSPGTIGNTIYF.